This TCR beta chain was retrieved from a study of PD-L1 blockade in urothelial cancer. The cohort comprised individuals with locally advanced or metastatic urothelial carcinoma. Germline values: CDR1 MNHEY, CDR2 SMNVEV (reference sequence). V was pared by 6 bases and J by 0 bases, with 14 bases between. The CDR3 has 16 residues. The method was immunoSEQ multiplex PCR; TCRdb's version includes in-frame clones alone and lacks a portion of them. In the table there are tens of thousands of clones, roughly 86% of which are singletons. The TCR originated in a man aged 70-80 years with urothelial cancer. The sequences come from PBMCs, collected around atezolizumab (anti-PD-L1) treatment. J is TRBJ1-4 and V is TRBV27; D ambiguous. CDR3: CASSPITAATNEKLFF. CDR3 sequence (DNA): TGTGCCAGCAGCCCAATCACAGCCGCAACTAATGAAAAACTGTTTTTT.